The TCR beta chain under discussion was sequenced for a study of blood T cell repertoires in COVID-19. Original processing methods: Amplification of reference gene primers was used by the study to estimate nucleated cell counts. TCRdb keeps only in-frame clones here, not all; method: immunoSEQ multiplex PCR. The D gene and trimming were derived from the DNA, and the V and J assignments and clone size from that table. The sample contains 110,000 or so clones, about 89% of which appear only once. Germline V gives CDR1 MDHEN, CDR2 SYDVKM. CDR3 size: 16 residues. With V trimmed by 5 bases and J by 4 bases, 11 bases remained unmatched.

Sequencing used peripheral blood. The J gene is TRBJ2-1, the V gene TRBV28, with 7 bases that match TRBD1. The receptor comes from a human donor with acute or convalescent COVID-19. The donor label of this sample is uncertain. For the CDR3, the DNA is TGTGCCAGCAGTCCACCTCGGGACAGCGTTTACAATGAGCAGTTCTTC. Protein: CASSPPRDSVYNEQFF.